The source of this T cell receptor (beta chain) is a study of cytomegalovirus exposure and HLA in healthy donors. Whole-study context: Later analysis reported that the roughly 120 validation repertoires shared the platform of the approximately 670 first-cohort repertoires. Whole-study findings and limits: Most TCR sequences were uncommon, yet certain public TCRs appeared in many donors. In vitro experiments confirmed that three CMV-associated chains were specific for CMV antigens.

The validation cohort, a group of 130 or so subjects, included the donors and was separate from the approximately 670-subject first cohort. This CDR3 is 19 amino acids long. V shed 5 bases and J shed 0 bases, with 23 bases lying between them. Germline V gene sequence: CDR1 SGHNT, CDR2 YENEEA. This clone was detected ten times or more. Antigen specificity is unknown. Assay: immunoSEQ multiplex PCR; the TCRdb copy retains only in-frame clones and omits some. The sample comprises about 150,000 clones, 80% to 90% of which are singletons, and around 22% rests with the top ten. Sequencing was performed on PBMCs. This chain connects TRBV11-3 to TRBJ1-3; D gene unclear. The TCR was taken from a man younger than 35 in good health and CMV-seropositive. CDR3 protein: CASSQVVLGRRSSGNTIYF. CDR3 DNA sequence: TGTGCCAGCAGCCAAGTTGTATTGGGCAGGAGGAGCTCTGGAAACACCATATATTTT.